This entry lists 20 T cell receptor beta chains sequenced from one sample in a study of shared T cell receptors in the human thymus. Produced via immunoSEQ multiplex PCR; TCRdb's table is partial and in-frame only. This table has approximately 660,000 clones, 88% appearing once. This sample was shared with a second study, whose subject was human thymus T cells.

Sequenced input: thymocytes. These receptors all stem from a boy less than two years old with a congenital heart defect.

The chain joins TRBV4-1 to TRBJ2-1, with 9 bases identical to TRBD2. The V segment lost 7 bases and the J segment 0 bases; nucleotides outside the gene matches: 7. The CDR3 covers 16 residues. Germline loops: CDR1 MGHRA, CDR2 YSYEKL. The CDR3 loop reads CASTPSGTSSYNEQFF. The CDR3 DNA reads TGCGCCAGCACCCCTAGCGGGACTAGCTCCTACAATGAGCAGTTCTTC.

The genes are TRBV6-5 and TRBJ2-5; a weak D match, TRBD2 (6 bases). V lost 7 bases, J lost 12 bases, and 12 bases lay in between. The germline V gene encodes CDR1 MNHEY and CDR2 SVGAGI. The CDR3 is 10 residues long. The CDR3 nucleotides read TGTGCCAGCACCTCCGGGAGAGAGTACTTC. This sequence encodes CASTSGREYF.

The CDR3 loop reads CASSQGAGTAGSYGYTF. The CDR3 DNA reads TGTGCCAGCAGCCAAGGGGCGGGGACGGCGGGTAGCTATGGCTACACCTTC. The chain has TRBV4-2 and TRBJ1-2; tentatively, D is TRBD1 (5 bases). The V gene's germline CDR1 is LGHNA and CDR2 YNFKEQ. The CDR3 totals 17 residues. Deletions cut 1 base from V and 4 bases from J, with 19 bases between.

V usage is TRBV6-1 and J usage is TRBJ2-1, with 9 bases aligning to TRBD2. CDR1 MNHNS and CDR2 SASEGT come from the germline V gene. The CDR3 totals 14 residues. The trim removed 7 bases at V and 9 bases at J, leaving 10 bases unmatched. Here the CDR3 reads CASTGTSFDSEQFF. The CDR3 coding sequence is TGTGCCAGCACAGGGACTAGCTTCGACAGTGAGCAGTTCTTC.

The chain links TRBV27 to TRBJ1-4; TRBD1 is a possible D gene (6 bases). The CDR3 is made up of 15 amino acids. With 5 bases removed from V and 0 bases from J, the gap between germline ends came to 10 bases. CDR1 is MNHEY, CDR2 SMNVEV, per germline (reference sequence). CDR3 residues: CASSPRGPTNEKLFF. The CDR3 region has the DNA TGTGCCAGCAGTCCCAGGGGACCAACTAATGAAAAACTGTTTTTT.

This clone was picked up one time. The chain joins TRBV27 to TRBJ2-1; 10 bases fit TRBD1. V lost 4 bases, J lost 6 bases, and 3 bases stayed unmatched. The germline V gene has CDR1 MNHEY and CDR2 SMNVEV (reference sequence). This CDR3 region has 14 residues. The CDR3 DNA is TGTGCCAGCAGTTCCCGGGACAGGGGCAATGAGCAGTTCTTC. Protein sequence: CASSSRDRGNEQFF.

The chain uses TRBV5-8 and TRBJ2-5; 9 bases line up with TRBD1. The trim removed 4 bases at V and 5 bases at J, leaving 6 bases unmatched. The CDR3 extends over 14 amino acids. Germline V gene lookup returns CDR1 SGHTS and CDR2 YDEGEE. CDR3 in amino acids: CASSVNRGLETQYF. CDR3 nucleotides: TGTGCCAGCAGCGTGAACAGGGGGCTGGAGACCCAGTACTTC.

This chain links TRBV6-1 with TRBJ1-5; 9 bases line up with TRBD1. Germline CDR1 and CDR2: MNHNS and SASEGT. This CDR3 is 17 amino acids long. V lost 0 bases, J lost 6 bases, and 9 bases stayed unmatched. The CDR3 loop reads CASSEAKQGALSQPQHF. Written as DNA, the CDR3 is TGTGCCAGCAGTGAAGCGAAACAGGGGGCTTTGAGTCAGCCCCAGCATTTT.

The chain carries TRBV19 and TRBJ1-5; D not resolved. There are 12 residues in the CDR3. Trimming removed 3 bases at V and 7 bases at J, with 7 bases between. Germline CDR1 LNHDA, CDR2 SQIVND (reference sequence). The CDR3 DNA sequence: TGTGCCAGTAGTATGAGGGAACAGCCCCAGCATTTT. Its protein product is CASSMREQPQHF. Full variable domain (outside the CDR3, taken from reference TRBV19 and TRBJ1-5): DGGITQSPKYLFRKEGQNVTLSCEQNLNHDAMYWYRQDPGQGLRLIYYSQIVNDFQKGDIAEGYSVSREKKESFPLTVTSAQKNPTAFYLCASSMREQPQHFGDGTRLSIL.

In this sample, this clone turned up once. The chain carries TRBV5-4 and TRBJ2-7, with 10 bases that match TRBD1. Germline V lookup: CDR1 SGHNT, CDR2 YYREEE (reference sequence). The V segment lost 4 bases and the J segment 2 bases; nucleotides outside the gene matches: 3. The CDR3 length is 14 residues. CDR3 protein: CASSPGTGAYEQYF. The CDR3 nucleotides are TGTGCCAGCAGCCCTGGGACAGGGGCCTACGAGCAGTACTTC.

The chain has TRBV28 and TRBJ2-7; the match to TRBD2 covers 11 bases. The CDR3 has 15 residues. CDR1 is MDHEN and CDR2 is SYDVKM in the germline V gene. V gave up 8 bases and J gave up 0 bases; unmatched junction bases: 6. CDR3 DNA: TGTGCCAGCTTGACTAGCGGGAACCTCTCCTACGAGCAGTACTTC. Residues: CASLTSGNLSYEQYF. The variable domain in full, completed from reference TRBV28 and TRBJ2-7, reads DVKVTQSSRYLVKRTGEKVFLECVQDMDHENMFWYRQDPGLGLRLIYFSYDVKMKEKGDIPEGYSVSREKKERFSLILESASTNQTSMYLCASLTSGNLSYEQYFGPGTRLTVT.

DNA for the CDR3: TGTGCCAGTAGTGACGGGAATAGCAATCAGCCCCAGCATTTT. This gives the protein CASSDGNSNQPQHF. The J gene is TRBJ1-5, the V gene TRBV19; D remains unclear. The germline gives CDR1 LNHDA, CDR2 SQIVND (reference sequence). The V gene lost 5 bases and the J gene lost 0 bases, with 8 bases spanning the gap. The CDR3 runs to 14 residues.

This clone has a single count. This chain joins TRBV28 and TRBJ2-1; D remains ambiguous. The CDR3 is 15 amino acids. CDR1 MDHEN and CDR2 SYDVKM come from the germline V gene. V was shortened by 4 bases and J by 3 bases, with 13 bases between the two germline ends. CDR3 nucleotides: TGTGCCAGCAGTTATTCCGCGCGTGGCTACAATGAGCAGTTCTTC. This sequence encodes CASSYSARGYNEQFF. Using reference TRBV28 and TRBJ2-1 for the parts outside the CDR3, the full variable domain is DVKVTQSSRYLVKRTGEKVFLECVQDMDHENMFWYRQDPGLGLRLIYFSYDVKMKEKGDIPEGYSVSREKKERFSLILESASTNQTSMYLCASSYSARGYNEQFFGPGTRLTVL.

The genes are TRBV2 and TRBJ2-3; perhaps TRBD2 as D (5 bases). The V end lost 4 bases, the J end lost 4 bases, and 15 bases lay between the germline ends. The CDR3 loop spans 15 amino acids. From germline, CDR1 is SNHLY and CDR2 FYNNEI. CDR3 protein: CASSVKAREPDTQYF. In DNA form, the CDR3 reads TGTGCCAGCAGTGTCAAGGCTAGGGAGCCAGATACGCAGTATTTT.

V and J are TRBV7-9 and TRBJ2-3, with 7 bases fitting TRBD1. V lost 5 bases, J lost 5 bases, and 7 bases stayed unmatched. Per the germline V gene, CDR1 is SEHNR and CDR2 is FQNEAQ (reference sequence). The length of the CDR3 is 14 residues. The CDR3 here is CASSPRTGGDTQYF. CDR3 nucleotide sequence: TGTGCCAGCAGCCCTAGGACAGGAGGAGATACGCAGTATTTT.

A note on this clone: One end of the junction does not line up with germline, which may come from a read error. The CDR3, as DNA: TGTGCCAGCAGCCAAGATCAAAACGGCGGATCCAACAACATTCAGTACTTC. Encoded protein: CASSQDQNGGSNNIQYF. The gene calls are TRBV4-2 and TRBJ2-4; D gene unclear. The CDR3 runs to 17 residues. Germline loops: CDR1 LGHNA, CDR2 YNFKEQ.

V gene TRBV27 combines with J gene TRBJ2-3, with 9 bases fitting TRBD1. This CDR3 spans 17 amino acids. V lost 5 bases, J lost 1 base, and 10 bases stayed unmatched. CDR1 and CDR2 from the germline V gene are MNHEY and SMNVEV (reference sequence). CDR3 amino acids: CASSGSGTGKGTDTQYF. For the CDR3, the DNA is TGTGCCAGCAGTGGATCCGGGACAGGGAAGGGCACAGATACGCAGTATTTT.

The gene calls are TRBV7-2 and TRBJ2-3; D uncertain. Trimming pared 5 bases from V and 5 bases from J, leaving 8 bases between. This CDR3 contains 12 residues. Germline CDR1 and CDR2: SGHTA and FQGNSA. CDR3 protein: CASSPHGDTQYF. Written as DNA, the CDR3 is TGTGCCAGCAGCCCCCACGGAGATACGCAGTATTTT.

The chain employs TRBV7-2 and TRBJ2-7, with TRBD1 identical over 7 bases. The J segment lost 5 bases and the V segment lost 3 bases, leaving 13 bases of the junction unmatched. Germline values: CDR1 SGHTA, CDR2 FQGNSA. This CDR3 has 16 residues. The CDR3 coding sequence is TGTGCCAGCAGCTTTTGTGGAGAGACAGGGAGCCACGAGCAGTACTTC. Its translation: CASSFCGETGSHEQYF.

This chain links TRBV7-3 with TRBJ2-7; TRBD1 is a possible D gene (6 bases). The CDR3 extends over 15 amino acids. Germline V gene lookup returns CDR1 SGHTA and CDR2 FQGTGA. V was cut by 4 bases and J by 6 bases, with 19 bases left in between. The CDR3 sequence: CASSSRGAPYSEQYF. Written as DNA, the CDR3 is TGTGCCAGCAGCTCCAGGGGTGCCCCCTATAGCGAGCAGTACTTC.